Following are 30 T cell receptor beta chains from one sample sequenced in a study of Graves' ophthalmopathy and Graves' hyperthyroidism. RNA transcripts served as template for amplifying TCR beta CDR3 sequences. An initial RT-PCR round employing HTBI primers preceded a second-round multiplex PCR. TCRdb analysed the multiplex PCR reads with MiXCR anew, one entry per CDR3 protein. The data hold about 740,000 distinct CDR3 sequences, with approximately 40% observed a single time. Sequencing was carried out using peripheral blood. The receptors were gathered from an adult man with Graves' ophthalmopathy.

This clonotype has at least ten counts. This rearrangement joins TRBV2 to TRBJ2-7; D not resolved. Trimming pared 2 bases from V and 4 bases from J, leaving 9 bases between. This CDR3 comprises 13 residues. Germline V gene data show CDR1 as SNHLY and CDR2 as FYNNEI. The CDR3 DNA reads TGTGCCAGCAGTGAAAGAGAAGGTTACGAGCAGTACTTC. As protein: CASSEREGYEQYF. Full variable domain (missing parts from reference TRBV2 and TRBJ2-7): EPEVTQTPSHQVTQMGQEVILRCVPISNHLYFYWYRQILGQKVEFLVSFYNNEISEKSEIFDDQFSVERPDGSNFTLKIRSTKLEDSAMYFCASSEREGYEQYFGPGTRLTVT.

The V call is TRBV10-2, the J call TRBJ2-7; 10 bases align to TRBD1. This CDR3 comprises 13 residues. V shed 9 bases, J shed 4 bases, and the junction held 6 bases outside the gene matches. Germline CDR1 reads WSHSY; CDR2 reads SAAADI. CDR3 loop: CASGTGAPYEQYF. CDR3 DNA sequence: TGCGCCAGTGGGACAGGGGCCCCTTACGAGCAGTACTTC.

The V call is TRBV20-1, the J call TRBJ1-1, with D hard to call. The CDR3 sequence is 14 residues long. From germline, CDR1 is DFQATT and CDR2 SNEGSKA (reference sequence). Trimming removed 6 bases at V and 0 bases at J, with 14 bases between. In DNA, the CDR3 is TGCAGTGCGCGTCTCGGAGCGGTGAACACTGAAGCTTTCTTT. It yields the protein CSARLGAVNTEAFF.

V is TRBV4-2 and J is TRBJ1-3, with D uncertain. The V end was cut by 4 bases, the J end by 2 bases, with 6 bases between. The CDR3 sequence is 13 residues long. In germline, CDR1 is LGHNA, CDR2 YNFKEQ. CDR3 sequence reads: CASSRTTGNTIYF. In DNA form, the CDR3 reads TGTGCCAGCAGCCGGACTACTGGAAACACCATATATTTT.

This clonotype was seen at least ten times. The chain couples TRBV29-1 to TRBJ1-1; 7 bases line up with TRBD1. Germline CDR1 reads SQVTM; CDR2 reads ANQGSEA. The CDR3 is 12 amino acids. After removal of 6 bases from V and 4 bases from J, the junction contained 5 bases not matched to a gene. The CDR3 spells CSVEGATTEAFF. CDR3 sequence (DNA): TGCAGCGTGGAGGGGGCGACCACTGAAGCTTTCTTT.

This clonotype showed up just a few times. The gene calls are TRBV20-1 and TRBJ2-7; D is possibly TRBD1 (6 bases). The CDR3 sequence is 13 residues long. CDR1 DFQATT and CDR2 SNEGSKA come from the germline V gene (reference sequence). V dropped 6 bases and J dropped 0 bases, with 12 bases sitting between them. The CDR3 loop reads CSAEDSGSYEQYF. The CDR3 DNA sequence: TGCAGTGCCGAGGACAGCGGCTCCTACGAGCAGTACTTC.

The rearrangement links TRBV5-1 to TRBJ1-1; D is ambiguous. CDR3 length: 14 residues. Germline V CDR1 and CDR2: SGHRS, YFSETQ. Trimming removed 0 bases from V and 4 bases from J, with 10 bases in between. The CDR3 spells CASSLVGVATEAFF. The CDR3 nucleotides read TGCGCCAGCAGCTTGGTCGGGGTGGCCACTGAAGCTTTCTTT.

Turning to this clonotype: This clone may be a read error of a much larger clone one base away. As the CDR3 is not closed by the conserved phenylalanine or tryptophan, this likely results from a read error. The CDR3 nucleotides read TGTGCCACCAGCCGACAGGACCCCTCGAACACCGGGGAGCTGTTTATT. Protein sequence: CATSRQDPSNTGELFI. The V call is TRBV7-9, the J call TRBJ2-2; maybe TRBD1 (6 bases). This CDR3 is built from 16 residues. In germline, CDR1 is SEHNR, CDR2 FQNEAQ (reference sequence).

A few counts support this clonotype. The J gene is TRBJ2-7, the V gene TRBV5-1; 8 nucleotides align to TRBD1. The germline CDR1 and CDR2 sequences are SGHRS and YFSETQ. V trimming: 4 bases; J trimming: 5 bases; junction bases outside the gene matches: 11. The CDR3 covers 15 residues. The CDR3 reads CASSRSPGQANEQYF. The CDR3, as DNA: TGCGCCAGCAGCCGCTCTCCGGGACAGGCTAACGAGCAGTACTTC.

This clonotype has a count of ten or more. J is TRBJ2-5 and V is TRBV5-1, with D possibly called TRBD1 or TRBD2 (6 bases each). CDR3 length equals 14 residues. With 4 bases removed from V and 3 bases from J, the gap between germline ends came to 13 bases. Germline CDR1 SGHRS, CDR2 YFSETQ. The CDR3, as DNA: TGCGCCAGCAGCGGAGGGACACGTAAAGAGACCCAGTACTTC. Residues: CASSGGTRKETQYF.

The chain links TRBV5-5 to TRBJ1-3; D perhaps matches TRBD1 (6 bases). Per the germline V gene, CDR1 is SGHKS and CDR2 is YYEKEE (reference sequence). This CDR3 comprises 16 residues. Trimming took 1 base from V and 0 from J, leaving 11 bases between them. The CDR3 DNA reads as TGTGCCAGCAGCTTGCCCACAGGGCACTCTGGAAACACCATATATTTT. Its protein is CASSLPTGHSGNTIYF.

The chain recombines TRBV10-3 with TRBJ2-7; possible D gene TRBD1, 5 bases. The CDR3 is made up of 12 amino acids. The germline V gene encodes CDR1 ENHRY and CDR2 SYGVKD. Trimming pared 11 bases from V and 5 bases from J, leaving 16 bases between. DNA of the CDR3: TGTGCCGTCATGACAGCAGGGAACGAGCAGTACTTC. Its translation is CAVMTAGNEQYF.

This clonotype was seen at least ten times. The chain has TRBV24-1 and TRBJ1-4; no definite D call. Germline CDR1 is KGHDR and CDR2 is SFDVKD. Trimming pared 4 bases from V and 7 bases from J, leaving 15 bases between. The CDR3 totals 15 residues. The CDR3 DNA follows: TGTGCCACCAGTGACCCTGCTCAACTTGGTGAAAAACTGTTTTTT. As protein: CATSDPAQLGEKLFF.

This clonotype was seen many times. This sequence joins TRBV9 and TRBJ2-7, with 14 bases lining up with TRBD2. The trim removed 0 bases at V and 4 bases at J, leaving 0 bases unmatched. There are 15 residues in the CDR3. Germline V gives CDR1 SGDLS, CDR2 YYNGEE. The CDR3 spells CASSVGTSGRYEQYF. CDR3 in DNA: TGTGCCAGCAGCGTAGGGACTAGCGGGAGGTACGAGCAGTACTTC.

This chain uses TRBV19 with TRBJ1-2, with 7 bases aligning to TRBD1. The junction had 11 bases not matched to a gene; V was cut back by 5 bases and J by 8 bases. The germline CDR1 and CDR2 sequences are LNHDA and SQIVND (reference sequence). This CDR3 spans 14 amino acids. The CDR3 loop reads CASSWTKTGNGYTF. CDR3 bases: TGTGCCAGTAGTTGGACCAAGACAGGGAACGGCTACACCTTC.

Note on this clonotype: This may come from a read error, since a much larger clone is one base off. The V gene is TRBV7-9, the J gene TRBJ2-7; perhaps TRBD1 as D (5 bases). The CDR3 consists of 15 residues. CDR1 and CDR2 (germline): SEHNR, FQNEAQ (reference sequence). The CDR3 region is CVSSPGYGQAYEQYF. For the CDR3, the DNA is TGTGTCAGCAGCCCAGGATACGGACAAGCATACGAGCAGTACTTC.

A word on this clonotype: The conserved phenylalanine or tryptophan is not found at the CDR3 terminus, so this likely reflects a read error. This sequence joins TRBV5-1 and TRBJ1-2; tentative D call: TRBD1 (5 bases). CDR1 is SGHRS and CDR2 is YFSETQ in the germline V gene. V was pared by 0 bases and J by 1 base, with 16 bases between. The CDR3 contains 17 residues. CDR3 residues: CASSLVTGLSINYGYTS. The CDR3 bases are TGCGCCAGCAGCTTGGTGACGGGACTGAGCATTAACTATGGCTACACCTCC.

The chain recombines TRBV11-2 with TRBJ1-6; TRBD1 matches 9 bases. Germline V lookup: CDR1 SGHAT, CDR2 FQNNGV. After removal of 5 bases from V and 7 bases from J, the junction contained 6 bases not matched to a gene. This CDR3 has 15 residues. The CDR3 spells CASSHWGQGNSPLHF. The CDR3 coding sequence is TGTGCCAGCAGCCACTGGGGACAGGGAAATTCACCCCTCCACTTT.

The V call is TRBV19, the J call TRBJ2-3; perhaps D is TRBD1 or TRBD2 (6 bases each). The CDR3 length is 15 residues. Trimming took off 7 bases at V and 0 bases at J, with 14 bases between the two ends. CDR1 LNHDA and CDR2 SQIVND come from the germline V gene (reference sequence). CDR3 sequence reads: CASKTRGASTDTQYF. DNA of the CDR3: TGTGCCAGTAAGACAAGGGGGGCTAGCACAGATACGCAGTATTTT.

The genes are TRBV20-1 and TRBJ2-5, with D maybe TRBD2 (5 bases). From germline, CDR1 is DFQATT and CDR2 SNEGSKA (reference sequence). The CDR3 contains 13 residues. The V end was cut by 5 bases, the J end by 2 bases, with 12 bases between. CDR3 DNA: TGCAGTGCTCGGACTGAACTACAAGAGACCCAGTACTTC. This translates into CSARTELQETQYF.

The CDR3 DNA reads as TGCGCCAGCAGTGAAGCCAAGAGACTAGTGGCTGGTTCCGGGGAGCTGTTTTTT. Protein: CASSEAKRLVAGSGELFF. The chain couples TRBV10-2 to TRBJ2-2; D perhaps matches TRBD2 (6 bases). CDR3 length equals 18 residues. Germline V lookup: CDR1 WSHSY, CDR2 SAAADI. Between the trimmed V and J ends, which lost 3 bases and 6 bases, there was a span of 23 bases.

Only a few counts were recorded for this clonotype. This rearrangement joins TRBV20-1 to TRBJ2-7; the D is unclear. The germline CDR1 and CDR2 sequences are DFQATT and SNEGSKA (reference sequence). The CDR3 sequence is 11 residues long. The ends were cut back, 1 base at V and 7 bases at J, with 8 bases in the middle. The CDR3 nucleotides read TGCAGTGCTAGAGCCGATGGGGAGCAGTACTTC. It translates to CSARADGEQYF.

This clonotype was seen at least ten times. The chain uses TRBV29-1 and TRBJ2-6, with TRBD1 as a possible D gene (6 bases). Germline values: CDR1 SQVTM, CDR2 ANQGSEA. V lost 2 bases and J 0 bases, leaving 20 bases between the germline ends. The CDR3 sequence is 19 residues long. For the CDR3, the DNA is TGCAGCGTTGAACCACCTAACCCCCAGGGGAGCTCTGGGGCCAACGTCCTGACTTTC. Encoded protein: CSVEPPNPQGSSGANVLTF.

The rearrangement links TRBV7-2 to TRBJ2-7, with 9 bases that match TRBD1. The V segment lost 6 bases and the J segment 3 bases; nucleotides outside the gene matches: 9. The CDR3 loop spans 15 amino acids. In germline, CDR1 is SGHTA, CDR2 FQGNSA. CDR3 sequence reads: CASSRPGTGIYEQYF. CDR3 nucleotides: TGTGCCAGCAGTCGTCCCGGGACAGGGATCTACGAGCAGTACTTC.

The chain uses TRBV25-1 and TRBJ1-4; no definite D call. V dropped 0 bases and J dropped 3 bases, with 11 bases sitting between them. Germline lookup yields CDR1 MGHDK and CDR2 SYGVNS. CDR3 size: 16 residues. The CDR3 coding sequence is TGTGCCAGCAGTGAATACGGGCCTTCGGCTAATGAAAAACTGTTTTTT. It yields the protein CASSEYGPSANEKLFF.

This clonotype was counted between two and nine times. The CDR3 DNA sequence: TGTGCCAGCAGCTTAATGGGGGTGCTACAAGAGACCCAGTACTTC. Its translation: CASSLMGVLQETQYF. The V and J genes are TRBV7-3 and TRBJ2-5; D is tentatively TRBD1 or TRBD2 (5 bases each). The V gene lost 1 base and the J gene lost 2 bases, with 11 bases spanning the gap. Germline values: CDR1 SGHTA, CDR2 FQGTGA. The CDR3 runs to 15 residues.

This clonotype was seen only once. CDR3 sequence (DNA): TGTGCCAGCAGACCAGGGGAAACCGGGGAGCTGTTTTTT. Amino acid sequence: CASRPGETGELFF. J is TRBJ2-2 and V is TRBV2; possible D gene TRBD1, 6 bases. V was clipped by 6 bases and J by 5 bases, with 10 bases between them. Germline CDR1 reads SNHLY; CDR2 reads FYNNEI. The CDR3 length is 13 residues.

Here the CDR3 reads CASSRQSYNSPLHF. CDR3 DNA sequence: TGTGCCAGCAGCCGACAGTCCTATAATTCACCCCTCCACTTT. The chain couples TRBV10-3 to TRBJ1-6; D is possibly TRBD1 (5 bases). Between the trimmed V and J ends, which lost 10 bases and 1 base, there was a span of 11 bases. The CDR3 covers 14 residues. Germline V gene data show CDR1 as ENHRY and CDR2 as SYGVKD.

The table lists this clonotype with a few counts. The chain joins TRBV7-3 to TRBJ2-5, with TRBD2 matching over 9 bases. V shed 7 bases and J 5 bases; nucleotides not matched to a gene: 14. The CDR3 contains 16 residues. Germline-derived CDR1 and CDR2 are SGHTA and FQGTGA. The DNA of the CDR3 is TGTGCCAGCAAGAAATCTAGCGGGACGTTAGGGGAGACCCAGTACTTC. Protein: CASKKSSGTLGETQYF. Full variable domain (remainder filled in from reference TRBV7-3 and TRBJ2-5): GAGVSQTPSNKVTEKGKYVELRCDPISGHTALYWYRQSLGQGPEFLIYFQGTGAADDSGLPNDRFFAVRPEGSVSTLKIQRTERGDSAVYLCASKKSSGTLGETQYFGPGTRLLVL.

The genes are TRBV13 and TRBJ1-1, with D possibly being TRBD1 (5 bases). Germline V gene data show CDR1 as PRHDT and CDR2 as FYEKMQ (reference sequence). The ends were cut back, 5 bases at V and 7 bases at J, with 14 bases in the middle. The CDR3 is 13 amino acids. Here the CDR3 DNA reads TGTGCCAGCAGCCGGGGGGGGGAAGGTGAAGCTTTCTTT. Translating gives CASSRGGEGEAFF. The full variable domain, completed using reference TRBV13 and TRBJ1-1, is AAGVIQSPRHLIKEKRETATLKCYPIPRHDTVYWYQQGPGQDPQFLISFYEKMQSDKGSIPDRFSAQQFSDYHSELNMSSLELGDSALYFCASSRGGEGEAFFGQGTRLTVV.